This record concerns one T cell receptor (beta chain) sequence. The data were obtained in a study of blood T cell repertoires in COVID-19. Study at large: COVID-19 samples, acute and convalescent, were from the United States, Italy and Spain.

Adults between roughly 18 and 100 years of age took part from 20 to 25 US areas. Grouping used clinical history reported by participants in a survey and questionnaire. The germline V gene encodes CDR1 SGDLS and CDR2 YYNGEE. With V trimmed by 4 bases and J by 3 bases, 6 bases remained unmatched. The CDR3 is made up of 15 amino acids. Study processing details: By means of reference gene primer amplification, nucleated cell counts were estimated. Generated by immunoSEQ multiplex PCR, the TCRdb table keeps only in-frame clones and is missing some. The DNA gave D and trimming, while V, J and clone size come from that table. The top ten clones hold 3.5% to 4.5% of a sample with about 340,000 clones, roughly 85% of them seen once.

V is TRBV9 and J is TRBJ1-3, with 8 positions matching TRBD1. The sample was PBMCs or T cells enriched from blood (not recorded which). This clonotype was sampled from a woman in her thirties or forties with acute COVID-19. The CDR3 nucleotides read TGTGCCAGCAGCACCACGACAGGGGTTGGAAACACCATATATTTT. Translated: CASSTTTGVGNTIYF.